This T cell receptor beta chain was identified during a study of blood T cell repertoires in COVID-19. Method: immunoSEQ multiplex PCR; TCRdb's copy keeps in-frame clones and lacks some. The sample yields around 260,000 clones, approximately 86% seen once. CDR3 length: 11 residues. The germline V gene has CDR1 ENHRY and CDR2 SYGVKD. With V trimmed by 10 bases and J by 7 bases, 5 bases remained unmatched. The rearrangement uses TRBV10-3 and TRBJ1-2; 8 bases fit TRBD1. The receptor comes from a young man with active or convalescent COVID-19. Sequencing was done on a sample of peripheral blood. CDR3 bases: TGTGCCACCGGACAGGGATCTGGCTACACCTTC. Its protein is CATGQGSGYTF.